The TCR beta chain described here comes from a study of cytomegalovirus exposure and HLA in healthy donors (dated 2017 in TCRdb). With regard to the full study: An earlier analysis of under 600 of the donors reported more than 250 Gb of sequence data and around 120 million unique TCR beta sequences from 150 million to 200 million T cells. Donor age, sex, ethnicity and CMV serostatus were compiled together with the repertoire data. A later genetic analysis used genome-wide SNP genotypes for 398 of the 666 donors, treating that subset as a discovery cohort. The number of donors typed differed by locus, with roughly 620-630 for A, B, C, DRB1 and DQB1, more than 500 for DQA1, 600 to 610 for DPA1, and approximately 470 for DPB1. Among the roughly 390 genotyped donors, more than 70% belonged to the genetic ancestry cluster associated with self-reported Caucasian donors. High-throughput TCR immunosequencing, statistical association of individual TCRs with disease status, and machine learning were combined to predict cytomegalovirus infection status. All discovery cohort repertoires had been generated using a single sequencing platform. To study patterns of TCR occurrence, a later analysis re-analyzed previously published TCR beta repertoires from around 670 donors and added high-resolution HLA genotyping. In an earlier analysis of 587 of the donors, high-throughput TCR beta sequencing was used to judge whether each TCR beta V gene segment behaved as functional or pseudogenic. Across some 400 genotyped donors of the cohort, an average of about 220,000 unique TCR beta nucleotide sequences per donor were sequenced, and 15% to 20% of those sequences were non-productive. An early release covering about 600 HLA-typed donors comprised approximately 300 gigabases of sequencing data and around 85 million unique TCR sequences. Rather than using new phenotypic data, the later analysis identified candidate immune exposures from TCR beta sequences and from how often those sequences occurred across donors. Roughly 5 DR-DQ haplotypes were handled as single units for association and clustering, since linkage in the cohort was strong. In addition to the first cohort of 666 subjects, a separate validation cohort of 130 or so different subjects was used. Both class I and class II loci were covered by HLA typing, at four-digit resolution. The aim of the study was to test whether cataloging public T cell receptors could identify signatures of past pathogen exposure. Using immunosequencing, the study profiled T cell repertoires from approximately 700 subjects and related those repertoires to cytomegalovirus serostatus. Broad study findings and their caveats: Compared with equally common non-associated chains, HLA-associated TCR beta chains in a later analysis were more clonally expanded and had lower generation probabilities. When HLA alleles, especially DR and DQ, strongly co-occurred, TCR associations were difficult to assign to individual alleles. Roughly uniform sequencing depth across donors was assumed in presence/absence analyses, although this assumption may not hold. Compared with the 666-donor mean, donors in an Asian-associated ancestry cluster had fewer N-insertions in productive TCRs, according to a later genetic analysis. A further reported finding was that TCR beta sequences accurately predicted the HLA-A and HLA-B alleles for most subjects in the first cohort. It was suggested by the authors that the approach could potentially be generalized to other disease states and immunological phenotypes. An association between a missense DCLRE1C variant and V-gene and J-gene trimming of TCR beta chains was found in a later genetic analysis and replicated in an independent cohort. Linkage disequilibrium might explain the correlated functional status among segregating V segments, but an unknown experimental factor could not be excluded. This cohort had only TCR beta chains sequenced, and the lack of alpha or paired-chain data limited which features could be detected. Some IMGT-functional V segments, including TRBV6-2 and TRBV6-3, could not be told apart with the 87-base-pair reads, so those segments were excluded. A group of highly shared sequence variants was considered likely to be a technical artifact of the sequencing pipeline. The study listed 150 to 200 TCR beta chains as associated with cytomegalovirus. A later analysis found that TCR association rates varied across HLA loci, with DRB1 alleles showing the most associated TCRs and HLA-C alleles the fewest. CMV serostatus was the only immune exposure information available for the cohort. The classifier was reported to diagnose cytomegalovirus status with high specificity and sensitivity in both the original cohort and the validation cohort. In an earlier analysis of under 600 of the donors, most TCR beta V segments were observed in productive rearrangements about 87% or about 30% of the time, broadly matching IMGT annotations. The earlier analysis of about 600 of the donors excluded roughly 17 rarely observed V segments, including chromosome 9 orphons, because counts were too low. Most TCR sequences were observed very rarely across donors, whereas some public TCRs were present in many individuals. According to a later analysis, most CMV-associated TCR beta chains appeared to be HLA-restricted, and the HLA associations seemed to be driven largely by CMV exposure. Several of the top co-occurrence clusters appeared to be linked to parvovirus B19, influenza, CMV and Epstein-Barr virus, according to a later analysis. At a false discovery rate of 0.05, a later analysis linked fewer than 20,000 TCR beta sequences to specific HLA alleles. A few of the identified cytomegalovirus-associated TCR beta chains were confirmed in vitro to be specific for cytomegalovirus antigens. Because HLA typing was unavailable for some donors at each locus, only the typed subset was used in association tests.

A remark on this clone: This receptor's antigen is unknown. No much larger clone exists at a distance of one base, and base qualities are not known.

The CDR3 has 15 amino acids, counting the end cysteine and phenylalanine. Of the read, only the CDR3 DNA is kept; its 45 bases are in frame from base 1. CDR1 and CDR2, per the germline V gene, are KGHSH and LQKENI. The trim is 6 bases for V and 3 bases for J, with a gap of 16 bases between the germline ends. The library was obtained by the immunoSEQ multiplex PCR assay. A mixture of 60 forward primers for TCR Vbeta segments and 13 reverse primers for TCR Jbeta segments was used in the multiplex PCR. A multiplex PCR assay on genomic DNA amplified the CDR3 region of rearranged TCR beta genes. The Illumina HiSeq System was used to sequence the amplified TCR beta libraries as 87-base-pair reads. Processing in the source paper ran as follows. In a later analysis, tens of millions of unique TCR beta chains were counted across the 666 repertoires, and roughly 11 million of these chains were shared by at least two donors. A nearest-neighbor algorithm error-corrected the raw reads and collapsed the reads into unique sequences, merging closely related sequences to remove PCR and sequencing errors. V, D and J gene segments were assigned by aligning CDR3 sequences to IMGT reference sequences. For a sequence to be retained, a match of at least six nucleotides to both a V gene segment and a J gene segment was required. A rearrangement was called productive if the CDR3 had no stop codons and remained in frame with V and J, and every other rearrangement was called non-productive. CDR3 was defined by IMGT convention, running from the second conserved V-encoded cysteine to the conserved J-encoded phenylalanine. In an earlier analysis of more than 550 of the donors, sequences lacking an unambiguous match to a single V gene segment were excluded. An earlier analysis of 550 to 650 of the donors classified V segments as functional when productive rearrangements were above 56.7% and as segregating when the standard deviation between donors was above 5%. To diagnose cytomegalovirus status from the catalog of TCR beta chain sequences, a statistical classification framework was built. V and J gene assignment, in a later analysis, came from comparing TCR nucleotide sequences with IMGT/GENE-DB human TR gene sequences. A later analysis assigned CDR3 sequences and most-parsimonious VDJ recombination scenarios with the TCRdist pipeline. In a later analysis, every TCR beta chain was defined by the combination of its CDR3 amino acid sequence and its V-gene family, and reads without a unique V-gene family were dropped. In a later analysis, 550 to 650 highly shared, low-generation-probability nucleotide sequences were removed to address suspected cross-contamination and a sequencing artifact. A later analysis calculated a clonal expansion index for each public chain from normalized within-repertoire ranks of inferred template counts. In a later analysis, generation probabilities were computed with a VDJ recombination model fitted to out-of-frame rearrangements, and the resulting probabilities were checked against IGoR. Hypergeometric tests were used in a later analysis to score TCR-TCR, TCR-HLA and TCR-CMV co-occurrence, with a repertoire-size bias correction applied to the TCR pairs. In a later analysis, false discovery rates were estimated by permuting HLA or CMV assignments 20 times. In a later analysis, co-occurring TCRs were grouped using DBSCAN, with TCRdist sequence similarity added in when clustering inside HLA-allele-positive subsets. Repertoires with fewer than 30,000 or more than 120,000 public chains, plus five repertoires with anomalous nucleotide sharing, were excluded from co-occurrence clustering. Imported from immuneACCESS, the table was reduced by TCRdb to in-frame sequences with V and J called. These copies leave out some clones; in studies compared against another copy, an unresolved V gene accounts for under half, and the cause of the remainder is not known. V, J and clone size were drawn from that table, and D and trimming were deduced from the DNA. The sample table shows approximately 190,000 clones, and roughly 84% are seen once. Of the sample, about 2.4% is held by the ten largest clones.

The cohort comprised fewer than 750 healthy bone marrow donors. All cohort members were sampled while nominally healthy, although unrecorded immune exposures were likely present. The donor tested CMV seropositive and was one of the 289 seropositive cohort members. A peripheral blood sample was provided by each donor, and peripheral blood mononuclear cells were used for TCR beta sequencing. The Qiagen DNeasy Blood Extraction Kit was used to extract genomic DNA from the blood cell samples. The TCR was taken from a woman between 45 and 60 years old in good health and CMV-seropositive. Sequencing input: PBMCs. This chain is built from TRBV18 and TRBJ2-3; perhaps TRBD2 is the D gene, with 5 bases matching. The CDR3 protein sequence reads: CASSPRSTNTDTQYF. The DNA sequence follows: TGTGCCAGCTCTCCTAGGTCGACTAATACAGATACGCAGTATTTT.